What follows is one T cell receptor (beta chain) and its context. Its antigen remains unknown. The data derive from a study of cytomegalovirus exposure and HLA in healthy donors. General study findings and limits: Cytomegalovirus-associated status was assigned to approximately 160 TCR beta chains. Reports indicate that TCR beta sequences accurately predicted the HLA-A and HLA-B alleles of most subjects. A few chains tied to CMV proved CMV antigen-specific in vitro. Certain indistinguishable V segments, among them TRBV6-2 and TRBV6-3, were excluded.

CDR1 and CDR2 from the germline V gene are SQVTM and ANQGSEA. The CDR3 consists of 11 residues. V lost 6 bases and J 3 bases, leaving 9 bases between the germline ends. PCR was performed using 60 Vbeta and 13 Jbeta primers. Profiling relied on immunoSEQ multiplex PCR, and the TCRdb table lists in-frame clones only, not all of them. The table has roughly 100,000 clones, 60% to 85% seen once. Sequenced input: PBMCs. The chain couples TRBV29-1 to TRBJ2-7, with D possibly matching TRBD2 (5 bases). The receptor comes from a woman aged 40 to 50 in good health and CMV-seronegative. CDR3 residues: CSVGEIYEQYF. As DNA, the CDR3 is TGCAGCGTCGGGGAGATCTACGAGCAGTACTTC.